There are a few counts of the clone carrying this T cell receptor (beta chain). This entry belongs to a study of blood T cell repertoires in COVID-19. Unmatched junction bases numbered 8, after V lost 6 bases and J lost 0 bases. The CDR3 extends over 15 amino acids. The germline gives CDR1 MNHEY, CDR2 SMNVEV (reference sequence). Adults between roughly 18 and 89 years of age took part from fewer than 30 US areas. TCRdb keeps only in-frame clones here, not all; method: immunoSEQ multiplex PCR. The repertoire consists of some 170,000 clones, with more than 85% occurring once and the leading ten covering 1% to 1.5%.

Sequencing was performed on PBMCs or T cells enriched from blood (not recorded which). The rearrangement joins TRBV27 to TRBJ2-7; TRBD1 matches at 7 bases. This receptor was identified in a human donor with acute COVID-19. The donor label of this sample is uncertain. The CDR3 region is CASRTDRARSYEQYF. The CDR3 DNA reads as TGTGCCAGCAGGACCGACAGGGCCCGCTCCTACGAGCAGTACTTC.